The source of this T cell receptor (beta chain) is a study of T cell responses to AZD1222 COVID-19 vaccine listed by TCRdb under 2021. For context, the study as a whole: AZD1222 recipients whose second dose came at about 4 weeks and those whose second dose came at about 12 weeks were combined into one group, since spike-specific TCR depth and breadth did not differ between the two schedules. TCR sequencing covered more than 230 trial participants: 200 to 220 given two doses of AZD1222 and 26 given two doses of MenACWY control vaccine. Trial participants were enrolled by age into 18-55, 56-69 and 70-plus year subgroups, with 148, 28 and 57 TCR-sequenced participants respectively. The research as a whole found: Because no day 14 peak-response samples were available, repertoires were characterized only after the peak T cell response. A significant rise in spike-specific TCR breadth and depth was observed after two AZD1222 doses relative to day 0 and relative to MenACWY recipients. Participants were mostly white British and included more females than males, and it was suggested by the authors that clonal diversity may have been underestimated. Nearly half of unique spike-specific TCRs reportedly recognized epitopes outside regions mutated in the B.1.351 and B.1.1.7 variants. The 56-69-year group was small, and its depth increase did not reach significance, likely because of low power. Vaccine-associated CD4 TCRs spanned the whole spike protein, with dominant responses in regions 160-218 and 743-854. Only five to seven AZD1222 recipients were SARS-CoV-2 seropositive at baseline, limiting conclusions about previously exposed vaccinees.

The time point tag for this specimen amounts to: baseline before first vaccination. Vaccinee samples were obtained from the UK trials COV001 and COV002, which included a single-blind randomized controlled phase 2/3 trial of AZD1222 (ChAdOx1 nCoV-19) in healthy adults. For TCRbeta chain sequencing, PBMC samples were collected from trial participants at day 0 and at day 28 after the second dose. The CDR3 regions of human TCRbeta chains were analyzed by immunosequencing. On the study's bioinformatics: TCRs in the repertoires were compared against a reference library of SARS-CoV-2-specific TCRs that had been generated with the MIRA antigen-specificity platform. Breadth was defined as the fraction of unique TCRs that were SARS-CoV-2-associated, and depth was defined as the fraction of total T cells that were SARS-CoV-2-associated. Using the MIRA data, each spike-specific TCR was mapped to the spike region that the TCR reacts to and placed in a CD4 or CD8 class. Log10-transformed breadth and depth values were compared by one-way ANOVA with Sidak's multiple comparisons tests. TCRdb took over this immuneACCESS table, retaining in-frame rearrangements with V and J assigned. Such tables are incomplete; in checked studies, under half of the missing clones stem from an unresolved V gene, and the remainder is unexplained. V, J and clone size reflect that table, while D and trimming were determined from the DNA. The sample yields 150,000 to 200,000 clones; approximately 95% were counted once. The ten largest clones capture about 3.9% of the sample.

With regard to this clone: The antigen it recognizes is unknown. The input lacks base qualities; no much larger clone sits a single base away.

CDR3 length: 13 amino acids, cysteine to phenylalanine. The read is trimmed to its CDR3 DNA, 39 bases read in frame from base 1. The germline V gene supplies CDR1 MNHNS and CDR2 SASEGT. V is pruned by 3 bases and J by 6 bases, leaving 5 bases of the junction without a gene match. Here the chain combines TRBV6-1 and TRBJ2-7, with 7 middle bases fitting TRBD1. Sequences were derived from peripheral blood, sampled on day 0 of AZD1222 vaccination. This clonotype originated in an adult in good health. CDR3 region: CASSEDTGVEQYF. The DNA is TGTGCCAGCAGTGAGGACACAGGGGTCGAGCAGTACTTC.